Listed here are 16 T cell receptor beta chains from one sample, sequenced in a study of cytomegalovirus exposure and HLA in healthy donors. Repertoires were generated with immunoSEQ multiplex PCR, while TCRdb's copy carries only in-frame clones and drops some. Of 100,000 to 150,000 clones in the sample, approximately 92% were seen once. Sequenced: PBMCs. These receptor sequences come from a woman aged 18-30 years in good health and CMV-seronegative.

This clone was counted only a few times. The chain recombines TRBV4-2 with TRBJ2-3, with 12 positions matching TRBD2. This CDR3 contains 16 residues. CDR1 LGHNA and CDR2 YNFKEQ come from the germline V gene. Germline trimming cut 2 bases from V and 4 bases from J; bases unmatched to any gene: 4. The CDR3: CASSQLAGGGADTQYF. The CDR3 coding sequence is TGTGCCAGCAGCCAACTAGCGGGAGGGGGGGCAGATACGCAGTATTTT.

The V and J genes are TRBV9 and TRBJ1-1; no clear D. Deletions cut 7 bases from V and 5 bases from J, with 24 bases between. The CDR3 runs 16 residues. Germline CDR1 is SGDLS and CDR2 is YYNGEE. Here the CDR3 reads CASSLPPPGIFTEAFF. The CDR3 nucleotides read TGTGCCAGCTCGCTCCCTCCGCCGGGGATTTTTACTGAAGCTTTCTTT.

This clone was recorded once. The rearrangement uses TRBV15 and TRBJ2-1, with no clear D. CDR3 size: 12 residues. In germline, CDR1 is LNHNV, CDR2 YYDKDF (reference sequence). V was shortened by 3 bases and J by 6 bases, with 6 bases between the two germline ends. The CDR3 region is CATSRTSNEQFF. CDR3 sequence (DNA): TGTGCCACCAGCAGGACTTCCAATGAGCAGTTCTTC.

CDR3 sequence (DNA): TGCGCCAGCAGCTTGGAGGCGGAAAGCACAGATACGCAGTATTTT. It codes for CASSLEAESTDTQYF. This chain uses TRBV5-1 with TRBJ2-3; D uncertain. The CDR3 is 15 residues long. Germline CDR1 SGHRS, CDR2 YFSETQ. V lost 0 bases, J lost 0 bases, and 8 bases lay in between.

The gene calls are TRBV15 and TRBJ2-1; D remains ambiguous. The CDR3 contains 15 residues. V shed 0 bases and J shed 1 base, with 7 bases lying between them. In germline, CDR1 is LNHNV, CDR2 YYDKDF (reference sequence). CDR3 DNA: TGTGCCACCAGCAGAGACCCTAGTTCCTACAATGAGCAGTTCTTC. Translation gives CATSRDPSSYNEQFF.

The CDR3 DNA sequence: TGTGCCAGCTCAGGGGCCTCTGGAAACACCATATATTTT. Its translation: CASSGASGNTIYF. The chain employs TRBV9 and TRBJ1-3; a possible D gene is TRBD1 (6 bases). This CDR3 is built from 13 residues. From germline, CDR1 is SGDLS and CDR2 YYNGEE. V lost 7 bases and J lost 0, with 8 bases in between.

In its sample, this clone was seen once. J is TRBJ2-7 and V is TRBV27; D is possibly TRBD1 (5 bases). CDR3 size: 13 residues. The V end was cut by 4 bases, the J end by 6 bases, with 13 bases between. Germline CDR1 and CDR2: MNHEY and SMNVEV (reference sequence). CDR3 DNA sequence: TGTGCCAGCAGTTGGGGCAAGATGAGCGAGCAGTACTTC. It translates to CASSWGKMSEQYF.

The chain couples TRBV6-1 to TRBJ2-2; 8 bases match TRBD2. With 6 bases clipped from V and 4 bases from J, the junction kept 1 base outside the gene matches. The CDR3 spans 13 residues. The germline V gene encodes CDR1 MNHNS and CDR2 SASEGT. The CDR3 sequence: CASRGTSTGELFF. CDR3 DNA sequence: TGTGCCAGCAGGGGGACTAGCACCGGGGAGCTGTTTTTT.

DNA of the CDR3: TGTGCCAGCAGACAGGGACGACGGGAGAACACCGGGGAGCTGTTTTTT. Translation: CASRQGRRENTGELFF. V gene TRBV7-8 combines with J gene TRBJ2-2; a weak D match, TRBD1 (6 bases). CDR3 length: 16 amino acids. With 6 bases removed from V and 1 base from J, the gap between germline ends came to 15 bases. Looked up from germline, CDR1 is SGHVS and CDR2 is FQNEAQ.

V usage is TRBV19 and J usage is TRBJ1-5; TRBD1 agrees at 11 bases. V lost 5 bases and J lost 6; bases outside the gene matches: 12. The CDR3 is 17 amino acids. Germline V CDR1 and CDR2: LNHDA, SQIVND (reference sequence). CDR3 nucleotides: TGTGCCAGTAGTGAAGGACAGGGGGCGCTTGTAGGTCAGCCCCAGCATTTT. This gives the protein CASSEGQGALVGQPQHF.

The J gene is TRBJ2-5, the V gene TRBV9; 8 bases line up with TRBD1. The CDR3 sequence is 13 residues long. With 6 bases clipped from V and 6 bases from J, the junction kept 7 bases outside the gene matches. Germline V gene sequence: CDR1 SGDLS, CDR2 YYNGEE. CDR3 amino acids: CASNPGGAQTQYF. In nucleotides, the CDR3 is TGTGCCAGCAACCCAGGGGGCGCGCAGACCCAGTACTTC.

CDR3 region: CASSDLGANTEAFF. The CDR3 nucleotides are TGTGCCAGCAGTGATTTGGGGGCGAACACTGAAGCTTTCTTT. The rearrangement links TRBV2 to TRBJ1-1; D might be TRBD1 (6 bases). The CDR3 has 14 residues. Germline V CDR1 and CDR2: SNHLY, FYNNEI. The V and J ends lost 3 bases and 1 base respectively, with 9 bases between them.

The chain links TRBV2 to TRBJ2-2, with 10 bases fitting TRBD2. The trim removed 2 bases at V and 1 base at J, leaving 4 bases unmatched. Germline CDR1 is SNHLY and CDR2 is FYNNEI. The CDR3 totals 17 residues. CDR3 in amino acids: CASSELRLAGNTGELFF. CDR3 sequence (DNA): TGTGCCAGCAGTGAACTCCGACTAGCGGGGAACACCGGGGAGCTGTTTTTT.

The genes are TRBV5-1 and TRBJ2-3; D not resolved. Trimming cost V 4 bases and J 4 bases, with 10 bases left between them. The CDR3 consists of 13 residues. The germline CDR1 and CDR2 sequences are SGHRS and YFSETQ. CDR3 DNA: TGCGCCAGCAGCGTTAAGAGTGCAGATACGCAGTATTTT. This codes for CASSVKSADTQYF.

CDR3 DNA: TGTGCCAGCAGCTTAGTTGGGGGGGAAGGCTCTGGAAACACCATATATTTT. This gives the protein CASSLVGGEGSGNTIYF. The chain carries TRBV7-2 and TRBJ1-3; D possibly corresponds to TRBD1 (5 bases). Germline values: CDR1 SGHTA, CDR2 FQGNSA. V gave up 1 base and J gave up 0 bases, with 13 bases separating them. The CDR3 loop spans 17 amino acids. The whole variable domain, remainder taken from reference TRBV7-2 and TRBJ1-3, is GAGVSQSPSNKVTEKGKDVELRCDPISGHTALYWYRQSLGQGLEFLIYFQGNSAPDKSGLPSDRFSAERTGGSVSTLTIQRTQQEDSAVYLCASSLVGGEGSGNTIYFGEGSWLTVV.

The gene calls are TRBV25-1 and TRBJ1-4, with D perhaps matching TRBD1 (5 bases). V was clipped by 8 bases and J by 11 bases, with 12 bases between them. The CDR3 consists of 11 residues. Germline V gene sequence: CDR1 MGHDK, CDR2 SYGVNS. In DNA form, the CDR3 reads TGTGCCAGCCTTTTTGGGGGGAAACTGTTTTTT. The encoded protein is CASLFGGKLFF.